This T cell receptor (beta chain) derives from a study of CD4 T cells in relation to SARS-CoV-2 and coronaviruses. Study summary: Convalescent patients had median age roughly 37 years, range about 20 to 75.

Points on this clone: What it binds is unknown.

The protocol was immunoSEQ multiplex PCR, while the TCRdb copy is restricted to in-frame clones and leaves out a portion. The sample has some 42,000 clones; roughly 90% are singletons. V was clipped by 2 bases and J by 4 bases, with 15 bases between them. The germline CDR1 and CDR2 sequences are MNHEY and SMNVEV (reference sequence). The CDR3 is 16 residues long. Study-wide findings and caveats: Memory recall responses, not primary responses primed in culture, are what the assay detects.

This rearrangement joins TRBV27 to TRBJ2-1, with a tentative D call TRBD2 (7 bases). This TCR came from an adult with COVID-19. Sequencing was performed on memory CD4+ T cells from PBMCs. CDR3 amino acids: CASSLRGRGLYNEQFF. The CDR3 nucleotides are TGTGCCAGCAGTTTAAGAGGCAGGGGACTATACAATGAGCAGTTCTTC.